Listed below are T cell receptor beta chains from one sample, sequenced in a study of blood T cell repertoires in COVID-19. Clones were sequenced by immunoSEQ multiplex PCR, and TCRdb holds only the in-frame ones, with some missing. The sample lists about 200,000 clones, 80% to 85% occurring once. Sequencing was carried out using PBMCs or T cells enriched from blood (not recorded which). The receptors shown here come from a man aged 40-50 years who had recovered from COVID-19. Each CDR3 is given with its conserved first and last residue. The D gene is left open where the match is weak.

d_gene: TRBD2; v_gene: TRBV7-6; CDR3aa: CASSLTLAGTDTQYF
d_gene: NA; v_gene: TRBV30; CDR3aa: CAWTRRGGEMNTEAFF
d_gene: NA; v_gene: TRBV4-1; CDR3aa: CASSLTPVEDEQFF
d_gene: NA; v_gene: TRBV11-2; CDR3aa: CASSLRDRFSEQYF
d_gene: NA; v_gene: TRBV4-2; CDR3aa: CASSQLQGGRGNTIYF
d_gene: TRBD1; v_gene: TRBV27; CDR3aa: CASSSISRDSYGYTF
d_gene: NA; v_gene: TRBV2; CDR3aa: CASSVGEGYTF
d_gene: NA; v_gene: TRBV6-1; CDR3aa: CASSRRGQHYGYTF
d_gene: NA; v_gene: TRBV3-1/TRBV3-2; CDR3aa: CASSQGQNQPQHF
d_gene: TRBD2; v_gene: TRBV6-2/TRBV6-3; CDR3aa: CASSYLAGGPNEQYF
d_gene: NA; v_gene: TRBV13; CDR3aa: CASSLYGGSLSGNTIYF
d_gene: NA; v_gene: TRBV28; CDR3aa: CAIWGANTGELFF
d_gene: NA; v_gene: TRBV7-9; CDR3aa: CASILGNTIYF
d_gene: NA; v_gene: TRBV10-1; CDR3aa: CASSEGKTREAFF
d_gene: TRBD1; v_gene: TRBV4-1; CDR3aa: CASSQPNRGARNIQYF
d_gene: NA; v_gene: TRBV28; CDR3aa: CASSSHNSGNTIYF
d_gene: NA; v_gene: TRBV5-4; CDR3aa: CASSLRVGGYTF
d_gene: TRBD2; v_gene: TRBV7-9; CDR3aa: CAEGPSGGRTDTQYF
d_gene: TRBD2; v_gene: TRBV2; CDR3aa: CASTPLAGGRTDTQYF
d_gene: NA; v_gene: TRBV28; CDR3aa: CASSLNGAGSTQYF
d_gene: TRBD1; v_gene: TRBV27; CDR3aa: CASAHRQGRETQYF
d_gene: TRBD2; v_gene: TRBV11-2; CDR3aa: CASSQDLRGGQDIQYF
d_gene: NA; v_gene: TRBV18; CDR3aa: CASSPPNQAEAFF
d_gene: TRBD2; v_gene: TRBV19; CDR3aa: CASSTLLAGEETQYF
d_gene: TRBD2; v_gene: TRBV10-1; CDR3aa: CASSRAGGYEQYF
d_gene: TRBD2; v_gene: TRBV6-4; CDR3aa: CASSPSGGSVTQYF
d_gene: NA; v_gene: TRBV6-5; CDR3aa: CASSYNPELYEQYF
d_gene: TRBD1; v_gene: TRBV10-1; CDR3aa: CASRGQASLFYGYTF
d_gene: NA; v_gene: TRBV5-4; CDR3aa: CASSSAGPERAEAFF
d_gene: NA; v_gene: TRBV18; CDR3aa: CASSPTTFYNSPLHF
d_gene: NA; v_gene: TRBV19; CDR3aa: CASSIPGTYEQYF
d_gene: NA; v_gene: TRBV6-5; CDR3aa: CASSGGAGHQPQHF
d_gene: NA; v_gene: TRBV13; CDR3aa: CASSLVAGLFSTDTQYF
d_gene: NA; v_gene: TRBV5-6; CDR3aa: CASSLLSGVHEQYF
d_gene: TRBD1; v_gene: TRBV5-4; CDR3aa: CASSTDRESTGELFF
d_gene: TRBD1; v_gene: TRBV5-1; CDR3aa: CASSPKLGTGNNEQFF
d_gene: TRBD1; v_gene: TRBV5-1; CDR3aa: CASSLAPTGDEQYF
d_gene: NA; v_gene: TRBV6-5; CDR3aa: CASSYPPGGEGTEAFF
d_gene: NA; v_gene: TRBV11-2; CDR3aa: CASSSPAEAFF
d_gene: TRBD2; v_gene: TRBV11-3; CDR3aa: CASSRGLAGAADTQYF
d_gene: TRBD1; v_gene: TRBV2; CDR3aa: CASRGDRGLVNYGYTF
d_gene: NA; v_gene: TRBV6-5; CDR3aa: CASSYAEGWRTDTQYF
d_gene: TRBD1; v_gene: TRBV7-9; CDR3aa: CASSSPTDRLNSPLHF
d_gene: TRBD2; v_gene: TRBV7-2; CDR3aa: CASSATSGGWGTQYF
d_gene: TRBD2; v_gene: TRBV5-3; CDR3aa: CARSLRAGGPYEQYF
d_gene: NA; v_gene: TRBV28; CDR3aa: CASSLRGLGTEAFF
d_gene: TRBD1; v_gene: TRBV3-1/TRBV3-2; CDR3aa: CASSQMLTGGTEAFF
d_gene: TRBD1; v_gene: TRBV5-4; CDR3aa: CASSPDRERLGYTF
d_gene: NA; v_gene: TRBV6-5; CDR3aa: CASSYLQDGEKLFF
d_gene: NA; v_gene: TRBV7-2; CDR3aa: CASSEAGIIYGYTF
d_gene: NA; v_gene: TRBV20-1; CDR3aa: CSARLGREQFF
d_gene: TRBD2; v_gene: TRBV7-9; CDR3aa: CASSFVRTSGTDTQYF
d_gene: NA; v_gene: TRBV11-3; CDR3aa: CASSLQQASNQPQHF
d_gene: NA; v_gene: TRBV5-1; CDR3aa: CASSPGAGVETQYF
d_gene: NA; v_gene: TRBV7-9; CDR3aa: CASSLAYGLQFF
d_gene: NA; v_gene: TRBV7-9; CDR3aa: CASSIHRNTEAFF
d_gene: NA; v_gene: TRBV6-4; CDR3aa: CASSDSLLGGRRELFF
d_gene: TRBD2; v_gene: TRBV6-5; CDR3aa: CASTPRGGGETQYF
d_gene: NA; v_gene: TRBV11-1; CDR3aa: CASSENRETQYF